The 29 T cell receptor beta chains presented below share a single source sample, sequenced in a study of blood T cell repertoires in COVID-19 (dated by TCRdb to 2019 to 2021). The method was the immunoSEQ multiplex PCR assay. As stored in TCRdb, this immuneACCESS dataset retains in-frame rearrangements with V and J assigned. A fraction of the clones does not appear; measured against another copy, unresolved V genes explain less than half of the discrepancy, and the remainder lacks a known reason. Present in this sample are around 240,000 clones, about 80% of which were seen just once. The ten most abundant clones make up under 2% of the sample. The specimen sequenced was peripheral blood. These receptors originate from a woman older than 75 with acute or convalescent COVID-19.

The J gene is TRBJ2-1, the V gene TRBV7-6, with D perhaps matching TRBD2 (6 bases). This CDR3 is 15 amino acids long. CDR1 is SGHVS and CDR2 is FNYEAQ in the germline V gene. V shed 4 bases and J shed 5 bases, with 15 bases lying between them. This chain's CDR3 is CASSSLAEGNNEQFF. The DNA for the CDR3 is TGTGCCAGCAGCTCACTAGCAGAGGGGAACAATGAGCAGTTCTTC.

The chain links TRBV11-1 to TRBJ2-7; D call uncertain. This CDR3 is 13 amino acids long. Germline CDR1 SGHAT, CDR2 FQDESV (reference sequence). V gave up 9 bases and J gave up 7 bases, with 19 bases separating them. This CDR3 is CASRLGLPREQYF. The CDR3, as DNA: TGTGCCAGTAGGTTGGGTCTTCCTAGGGAGCAGTACTTC.

The V and J genes are TRBV19 and TRBJ1-5; no clear D gene. V lost 6 bases to trimming and J lost 0 bases, with 18 bases between them. Germline V gene lookup returns CDR1 LNHDA and CDR2 SQIVND (reference sequence). This CDR3 comprises 17 residues. CDR3 sequence: CASREGSPMYSNQPQHF. The CDR3 region has the DNA TGTGCCAGTAGGGAGGGTAGCCCCATGTATAGCAATCAGCCCCAGCATTTT. Together with reference TRBV19 and TRBJ1-5, the CDR3 gives the full variable domain: DGGITQSPKYLFRKEGQNVTLSCEQNLNHDAMYWYRQDPGQGLRLIYYSQIVNDFQKGDIAEGYSVSREKKESFPLTVTSAQKNPTAFYLCASREGSPMYSNQPQHFGDGTRLSIL.

The chain is built from TRBV7-8 and TRBJ1-2; 7 bases line up with TRBD1. V gave up 5 bases and J gave up 4 bases; unmatched junction bases: 13. Germline loops: CDR1 SGHVS, CDR2 FQNEAQ. The CDR3 length is 16 residues. The chain's CDR3 is CASSGYDRDDGYGYTF. In DNA form, the CDR3 reads TGTGCCAGCAGCGGGTACGACAGGGATGACGGCTATGGCTACACCTTC.

In its sample, this clone was seen a few times. The chain couples TRBV12-3 or TRBV12-4 to TRBJ1-2; 9 bases match TRBD1. The CDR3 is made up of 13 amino acids. The V segment lost 5 bases and the J segment 4 bases; nucleotides outside the gene matches: 2. The CDR3 loop is CASSPGQGYGYTF. The DNA for the CDR3 is TGTGCCAGCAGTCCGGGACAGGGCTATGGCTACACCTTC.

This rearrangement joins TRBV25-1 to TRBJ2-2; 8 bases fit TRBD2. Germline CDR1 and CDR2: MGHDK and SYGVNS. The length of the CDR3 is 16 residues. V gave up 2 bases and J gave up 5 bases; unmatched junction bases: 7. The CDR3: CASSEAREGWTGELFF. In nucleotides, the CDR3 is TGTGCCAGCAGTGAAGCTCGGGAGGGGTGGACCGGGGAGCTGTTTTTT.

V gene TRBV28 combines with J gene TRBJ1-5; D is possibly TRBD1 (6 bases). The CDR3 spans 15 residues. The V gene's germline CDR1 is MDHEN and CDR2 SYDVKM. Trimming shortened V by 7 bases and J by 5 bases, and 18 bases separated the two germline ends. The DNA of the CDR3 is TGTGCCAGCACCCCGGGACACGCCATGGATCAGCCCCAGCATTTT. Protein sequence: CASTPGHAMDQPQHF. The whole variable domain, filled in from reference TRBV28 and TRBJ1-5, reads DVKVTQSSRYLVKRTGEKVFLECVQDMDHENMFWYRQDPGLGLRLIYFSYDVKMKEKGDIPEGYSVSREKKERFSLILESASTNQTSMYLCASTPGHAMDQPQHFGDGTRLSIL.

V and J are TRBV7-2 and TRBJ1-2; the match to TRBD1 covers 7 bases. Germline V gene sequence: CDR1 SGHTA, CDR2 FQGNSA. The trim removed 1 base at V and 8 bases at J, leaving 7 bases unmatched. There are 14 residues in the CDR3. Here the CDR3 reads CASSLGTGRGGYTF. The DNA of the CDR3 is TGTGCCAGCAGCTTAGGGACAGGCCGCGGGGGCTACACCTTC. The whole variable domain, filled in from reference TRBV7-2 and TRBJ1-2, reads GAGVSQSPSNKVTEKGKDVELRCDPISGHTALYWYRQSLGQGLEFLIYFQGNSAPDKSGLPSDRFSAERTGGSVSTLTIQRTQQEDSAVYLCASSLGTGRGGYTFGSGTRLTVV.

CDR3 DNA sequence: TGTGCCAGCAGCTCCAGGGGTGGGGACACTGAAGCTTTCTTT. Residues: CASSSRGGDTEAFF. The chain combines TRBV6-5 with TRBJ1-1, with D perhaps TRBD1 (6 bases). Germline V lookup: CDR1 MNHEY, CDR2 SVGAGI. This CDR3 region has 14 residues. Trimming took off 6 bases at V and 3 bases at J, with 14 bases between the two ends.

This CDR3 reads CASSPSQGALVYEQYF. The CDR3 bases are TGCGCCAGCAGCCCGTCACAGGGGGCTTTAGTTTACGAGCAGTACTTC. The chain joins TRBV5-1 to TRBJ2-7, with TRBD1 matching 9 bases. With V trimmed by 4 bases and J by 4 bases, 12 bases remained unmatched. Germline V gene data show CDR1 as SGHRS and CDR2 as YFSETQ. The CDR3 is 16 residues long. Full variable domain (remainder filled in from reference TRBV5-1 and TRBJ2-7): KAGVTQTPRYLIKTRGQQVTLSCSPISGHRSVSWYQQTPGQGLQFLFEYFSETQRNKGNFPGRFSGRQFSNSRSEMNVSTLELGDSALYLCASSPSQGALVYEQYFGPGTRLTVT.

The genes are TRBV6-5 and TRBJ1-2; 12 bases line up with TRBD1. Trimming took 2 bases from V and 7 from J; bases not matched to a gene: 5. Germline CDR1 reads MNHEY; CDR2 reads SVGAGI. This CDR3 has 15 amino acids. CDR3 coding DNA: TGTGCCAGCAGTTACGGGGGACAGGGGGCGGCTGGCTACACCTTC. This encodes CASSYGGQGAAGYTF.

The chain carries TRBV7-2 and TRBJ2-1; no reliable D call. V was cut by 2 bases and J by 5 bases, with 10 bases left in between. Germline V gene sequence: CDR1 SGHTA, CDR2 FQGNSA. There are 14 residues in the CDR3. CDR3 sequence reads: CASSLRSRDNEQFF. CDR3 bases: TGTGCCAGCAGCTTACGTTCCCGGGACAATGAGCAGTTCTTC.

The chain has TRBV19 and TRBJ2-6; no reliable D call. The CDR3 covers 15 residues. Trimming removed 7 bases from V and 1 base from J, with 11 bases in between. The V gene's germline CDR1 is LNHDA and CDR2 SQIVND (reference sequence). The CDR3 loop reads CASKKSDSGANVLTF. DNA of the CDR3: TGTGCCAGTAAAAAGAGTGATTCTGGGGCCAACGTCCTGACTTTC.

V is TRBV24-1 and J is TRBJ2-1; 9 bases match TRBD1. Per germline, CDR1 KGHDR and CDR2 SFDVKD. The CDR3 is 17 amino acids. Germline trimming cut 4 bases from V and 1 base from J; bases unmatched to any gene: 7. The CDR3 nucleotides read TGTGCCACCAGTGACCAGGACAGGGGTGGATCCTACAATGAGCAGTTCTTC. The encoded protein is CATSDQDRGGSYNEQFF.

This clone has just a few counts. This sequence joins TRBV7-2 and TRBJ2-7; no definite D call. The V end lost 1 base, the J end lost 3 bases, and 7 bases lay between the germline ends. Germline values: CDR1 SGHTA, CDR2 FQGNSA. The CDR3 extends over 13 amino acids. CDR3 nucleotide sequence: TGTGCCAGCAGCTTAGGGCCCAACTACGAGCAGTACTTC. Protein sequence: CASSLGPNYEQYF.

The chain joins TRBV15 to TRBJ1-4; perhaps TRBD1 as D (6 bases). CDR1 and CDR2 from the germline V gene are LNHNV and YYDKDF (reference sequence). V was clipped by 3 bases and J by 8 bases, with 13 bases between them. This CDR3 spans 14 amino acids. The chain's CDR3 is CATSSGTPGEKLFF. In nucleotides, the CDR3 is TGTGCCACCAGCAGCGGGACACCGGGGGAAAAACTGTTTTTT.

This chain joins TRBV11-1 and TRBJ1-4, with D possibly TRBD1 on 5 matching bases. This CDR3 comprises 15 residues. V dropped 3 bases and J dropped 0 bases, with 8 bases sitting between them. CDR1 SGHAT and CDR2 FQDESV come from the germline V gene (reference sequence). Written as DNA, the CDR3 is TGTGCCAGCAGCTTGGGGCCAACAACTAATGAAAAACTGTTTTTT. Protein product: CASSLGPTTNEKLFF.

This rearrangement joins TRBV11-2 to TRBJ2-3, with D tentatively TRBD2 (6 bases). V was cut by 3 bases and J by 2 bases, with 12 bases left in between. The CDR3 is 15 residues long. Germline-derived CDR1 and CDR2 are SGHAT and FQNNGV. The CDR3 nucleotides are TGTGCCAGCAGCTTGCGCGGGGAACTCACAGATACGCAGTATTTT. This encodes CASSLRGELTDTQYF. The variable domain in full, completed from reference TRBV11-2 and TRBJ2-3, reads EAGVAQSPRYKIIEKRQSVAFWCNPISGHATLYWYQQILGQGPKLLIQFQNNGVVDDSQLPKDRFSAERLKGVDSTLKIQPAKLEDSAVYLCASSLRGELTDTQYFGPGTRLTVL.

The chain carries TRBV6-1 and TRBJ1-6; 8 positions match TRBD1. There are 17 residues in the CDR3. Germline assignment: CDR1 MNHNS and CDR2 SASEGT. With V trimmed by 3 bases and J by 9 bases, 13 bases remained unmatched. This CDR3 is CASSDSVRGTGTSPLHF. DNA for the CDR3: TGTGCCAGCAGTGATAGCGTTCGGGGGACAGGTACTTCACCCCTCCACTTT.

This rearrangement joins TRBV3-1 (or the pseudogene TRBV3-2) to TRBJ2-3; perhaps TRBD2 as D (5 bases). Germline values: CDR1 LGHDT, CDR2 YNNKEL (reference sequence). There are 14 residues in the CDR3. V lost 2 bases to trimming and J lost 2 bases, with 8 bases between them. The DNA for the CDR3 is TGTGCCAGCAGCCAACGGGGTCCCACAGATACGCAGTATTTT. The encoded protein is CASSQRGPTDTQYF.

The rearrangement uses TRBV3-1 (or the pseudogene TRBV3-2) and TRBJ1-4, with D possibly being TRBD1 (5 bases). Germline CDR1 and CDR2: LGHDT and YNNKEL (reference sequence). Trimming took off 4 bases at V and 8 bases at J, with 14 bases between the two ends. The CDR3 runs 14 residues. CDR3 amino acids: CASSLGRGGEKLFF. CDR3 coding DNA: TGTGCCAGCAGCCTAGGGAGGGGAGGAGAAAAACTGTTTTTT.

The CDR3 reads CASSRTGQGETQYF. The CDR3 nucleotides read TGTGCCAGCAGTCGGACAGGCCAGGGGGAGACCCAGTACTTC. The chain has TRBV6-5 and TRBJ2-5; TRBD1 aligns across 7 bases. Unmatched junction bases numbered 8, after V lost 5 bases and J lost 5 bases. The CDR3 length is 14 residues. Germline V gene lookup returns CDR1 MNHEY and CDR2 SVGAGI.

As concerns this clone: Other DNA sequences in the same sample also yield this CDR3. The V and J genes are TRBV28 and TRBJ1-1; D unresolved. The CDR3 covers 11 residues. The V end was cut by 6 bases, the J end by 5 bases, with 7 bases between. Per the germline V gene, CDR1 is MDHEN and CDR2 is SYDVKM. Written as DNA, the CDR3 is TGTGCCAGCAGCCCGAGGACTGAAGCTTTCTTT. Translating it yields CASSPRTEAFF.

This clone was found once. This sequence joins TRBV6-5 and TRBJ2-7; D is perhaps TRBD1 (6 bases). Germline V gene data show CDR1 as MNHEY and CDR2 as SVGAGI. Trimming took 7 bases from V and 3 from J, leaving 13 bases between them. The CDR3 contains 13 residues. The CDR3 loop reads CASTQGHLYEQYF. The CDR3 DNA follows: TGTGCCAGCACTCAGGGGCATCTCTACGAGCAGTACTTC.

The chain links TRBV3-1 (or the pseudogene TRBV3-2) to TRBJ2-2, with D perhaps TRBD2 (6 bases). The CDR3 contains 15 residues. In germline, CDR1 is LGHDT, CDR2 YNNKEL (reference sequence). The V and J ends lost 2 bases and 5 bases respectively, with 12 bases between them. CDR3 DNA: TGTGCCAGCAGCCAACAAAGCGGGTCTACCGGGGAGCTGTTTTTT. It yields the protein CASSQQSGSTGELFF.

The chain combines TRBV28 with TRBJ1-5; TRBD1 agrees at 9 bases. The length of the CDR3 is 15 residues. J was trimmed by 4 bases and V by 4 bases; bases with no gene match: 5. Germline V lookup: CDR1 MDHEN, CDR2 SYDVKM. The CDR3 loop is CASSWGQGQNQPQHF. Written as DNA, the CDR3 is TGTGCCAGCAGTTGGGGACAGGGCCAGAATCAGCCCCAGCATTTT. Combining the CDR3 with reference TRBV28 and TRBJ1-5 gives the whole variable domain DVKVTQSSRYLVKRTGEKVFLECVQDMDHENMFWYRQDPGLGLRLIYFSYDVKMKEKGDIPEGYSVSREKKERFSLILESASTNQTSMYLCASSWGQGQNQPQHFGDGTRLSIL.

The chain joins TRBV20-1 to TRBJ1-2, with no clear D. V lost 4 bases, J lost 2 bases, and 5 bases lay in between. CDR3 length: 11 amino acids. Germline V gene sequence: CDR1 DFQATT, CDR2 SNEGSKA (reference sequence). The CDR3 coding sequence is TGCAGTGCTATGCAGAACTATGGCTACACCTTC. It is translated as CSAMQNYGYTF.

V gene TRBV4-1 combines with J gene TRBJ2-5; TRBD1 aligns across 12 bases. This CDR3 has 15 amino acids. The V gene end was trimmed by 1 base and the J gene end by 5 bases; junction bases not matched to a gene: 2. CDR1 and CDR2 (germline): MGHRA, YSYEKL. CDR3 sequence: CASSQAGQGAETQYF. The CDR3 DNA reads as TGCGCCAGCAGCCAAGCGGGACAGGGGGCGGAGACCCAGTACTTC.

V gene TRBV7-3 combines with J gene TRBJ1-2, with D possibly TRBD1 on 6 matching bases. Trimming pared 5 bases from V and 3 bases from J, leaving 10 bases between. The CDR3 runs 13 residues. The germline CDR1 and CDR2 sequences are SGHTA and FQGTGA. The CDR3 DNA follows: TGTGCCAGCAGCCCCAACAGGGACTATGGCTACACCTTC. Translated, it gives CASSPNRDYGYTF.